A single sample gave rise to the 15 T cell receptor beta chains below, sequenced in a study of cytomegalovirus exposure and HLA in healthy donors. Method: immunoSEQ multiplex PCR; TCRdb's copy keeps in-frame clones and lacks some. In the table there are fewer than 70,000 clones, approximately 96% of which are singletons. The sequenced sample consisted of PBMCs. The receptors originated from a man younger than 30 in good health and CMV-seronegative.

This chain connects TRBV5-1 to TRBJ2-5; D remains ambiguous. Germline V gene data show CDR1 as SGHRS and CDR2 as YFSETQ. Between the trimmed V and J ends, which lost 3 bases and 2 bases, there was a span of 2 bases. This CDR3 comprises 11 residues. This CDR3 reads CASSSQETQYF. Written as DNA, the CDR3 is TGCGCCAGCAGCTCACAAGAGACCCAGTACTTC.

This CDR3 reads CASSLWGLGGQDGYTF. Here the CDR3 DNA reads TGTGCCAGCAGCCTCTGGGGTTTGGGAGGGCAGGATGGCTACACCTTC. This chain joins TRBV28 and TRBJ1-2; D ambiguous. Germline assignment: CDR1 MDHEN and CDR2 SYDVKM. V was cut by 6 bases and J by 6 bases, with 23 bases left in between. The CDR3 has 16 amino acids.

The rearrangement joins TRBV5-1 to TRBJ2-1, with 9 bases aligning to TRBD2. The CDR3 is 16 amino acids. V shed 1 base and J 4 bases; nucleotides not matched to a gene: 6. CDR1 and CDR2 from the germline V gene are SGHRS and YFSETQ. The DNA for the CDR3 is TGCGCCAGCAGCTTGATCGCTAGCGGGGTGTACAATGAGCAGTTCTTC. This gives the protein CASSLIASGVYNEQFF.

The chain combines TRBV5-1 with TRBJ1-3; 9 bases are shared with TRBD1. After removal of 4 bases from V and 7 bases from J, the junction contained 6 bases not matched to a gene. The CDR3 contains 14 residues. CDR1 is SGHRS and CDR2 is YFSETQ in the germline V gene. CDR3 DNA sequence: TGCGCCAGCAGCGAAACAGGGGGCGCGAACACCATATATTTT. As protein: CASSETGGANTIYF.

The chain has TRBV6-5 and TRBJ2-7; 10 bases are a match to TRBD2. Germline V gene data show CDR1 as MNHEY and CDR2 as SVGAGI. The J segment lost 6 bases and the V segment lost 6 bases, leaving 5 bases of the junction unmatched. The CDR3 loop spans 13 amino acids. CDR3 amino acids: CASSQGLASEQYF. DNA for the CDR3: TGTGCCAGCAGCCAGGGACTAGCGAGCGAGCAGTACTTC.

The chain combines TRBV4-3 with TRBJ2-3; 10 positions match TRBD1. V lost 1 base to trimming and J lost 4 bases; unmatched junction nucleotides: 8. CDR3 size: 17 residues. Germline CDR1 and CDR2: LGHNA and YSLEER. CDR3 in amino acids: CASSQAGQGKGSDTQYF. CDR3 bases: TGCGCCAGCAGCCAAGCGGGACAGGGGAAGGGGTCAGATACGCAGTATTTT.

J is TRBJ2-2 and V is TRBV4-3; TRBD2 matches at 7 bases. The germline V gene encodes CDR1 LGHNA and CDR2 YSLEER. The CDR3 loop spans 16 amino acids. The junction had 11 bases not matched to a gene; V was cut back by 4 bases and J by 6 bases. The CDR3 DNA is TGCGCCAGCAGCCCCCCCGTGGGAGGGCTTTCCGGGGAGCTGTTTTTT. Translating it yields CASSPPVGGLSGELFF.

This clone was detected only once. The chain joins TRBV5-6 to TRBJ2-1; 15 bases agree with TRBD2. Germline lookup yields CDR1 SGHDT and CDR2 YYEEEE. Germline trimming cut 3 bases from V and 4 bases from J; bases unmatched to any gene: 8. The CDR3 spans 18 residues. For the CDR3, the DNA is TGTGCCAGCAGCTCAGGACTAGCGGGAGGGCCCGGATACAATGAGCAGTTCTTC. This codes for CASSSGLAGGPGYNEQFF. Together with reference TRBV5-6 and TRBJ2-1, the CDR3 gives the full variable domain: DAGVTQSPTHLIKTRGQQVTLRCSPKSGHDTVSWYQQALGQGPQFIFQYYEEEERQRGNFPDRFSGHQFPNYSSELNVNALLLGDSALYLCASSSGLAGGPGYNEQFFGPGTRLTVL.

The chain employs TRBV4-3 and TRBJ2-3, with 10 bases matching TRBD2. With V trimmed by 4 bases and J by 6 bases, 10 bases remained unmatched. CDR3 length equals 16 residues. Germline V gene data show CDR1 as LGHNA and CDR2 as YSLEER. The CDR3 is CASSRSPSGSFDTQYF. CDR3 nucleotides: TGCGCCAGCAGCCGGAGTCCTAGCGGGAGTTTCGATACGCAGTATTTT.

This rearrangement joins TRBV6-1 to TRBJ1-1; D perhaps matches TRBD1 (5 bases). V lost 2 bases to trimming and J lost 6 bases, with 19 bases between them. The CDR3 consists of 16 residues. In germline, CDR1 is MNHNS, CDR2 SASEGT. The CDR3 DNA sequence: TGTGCCAGCAGTGAAATTGGACAAGGATCTTCGGCTGAAGCTTTCTTT. This translates into CASSEIGQGSSAEAFF.

V and J are TRBV28 and TRBJ2-1; possible D gene TRBD2, 6 bases. V shed 2 bases and J shed 1 base, with 9 bases lying between them. The CDR3 extends over 15 amino acids. Germline CDR1 and CDR2: MDHEN and SYDVKM. The CDR3 nucleotides are TGTGCCAGCAGTTTAGTCGGGAGTTCCTACAATGAGCAGTTCTTC. Amino acids: CASSLVGSSYNEQFF.

The chain links TRBV5-4 to TRBJ1-1; a weak D match, TRBD1 (5 bases). The CDR3 sequence is 14 residues long. V was shortened by 0 bases and J by 3 bases, with 9 bases between the two germline ends. The germline CDR1 and CDR2 sequences are SGHNT and YYREEE (reference sequence). CDR3 nucleotide sequence: TGTGCCAGCAGCTTGGGGGGCTCGGACACTGAAGCTTTCTTT. The encoded protein is CASSLGGSDTEAFF.

V gene TRBV6-1 combines with J gene TRBJ2-7; D is undetermined. The germline V and J ends were trimmed by 2 bases and 3 bases, with 5 bases remaining between them. The germline gives CDR1 MNHNS, CDR2 SASEGT. The CDR3 runs to 12 residues. The CDR3 DNA follows: TGTGCCAGCAGTGAATTTAGCTACGAGCAGTACTTC. It codes for CASSEFSYEQYF.

The chain recombines TRBV5-5 with TRBJ2-5; D ambiguous. The CDR3 extends over 12 amino acids. V lost 4 bases to trimming and J lost 5 bases, with 9 bases between them. In germline, CDR1 is SGHKS, CDR2 YYEKEE (reference sequence). The CDR3 DNA sequence: TGTGCCAGCAGCCGTACGGGTGAGACCCAGTACTTC. Its translation is CASSRTGETQYF.

CDR3 amino acids: CASTSTRLHLGGYEQYF. CDR3 DNA sequence: TGTGCCAGCACCTCCACTAGGCTCCACTTAGGAGGCTACGAGCAGTACTTC. V usage is TRBV11-2 and J usage is TRBJ2-7; D is possibly TRBD2 (5 bases). Trimming took off 7 bases at V and 3 bases at J, with 25 bases between the two ends. The CDR3 has 17 residues. Germline values: CDR1 SGHAT, CDR2 FQNNGV.